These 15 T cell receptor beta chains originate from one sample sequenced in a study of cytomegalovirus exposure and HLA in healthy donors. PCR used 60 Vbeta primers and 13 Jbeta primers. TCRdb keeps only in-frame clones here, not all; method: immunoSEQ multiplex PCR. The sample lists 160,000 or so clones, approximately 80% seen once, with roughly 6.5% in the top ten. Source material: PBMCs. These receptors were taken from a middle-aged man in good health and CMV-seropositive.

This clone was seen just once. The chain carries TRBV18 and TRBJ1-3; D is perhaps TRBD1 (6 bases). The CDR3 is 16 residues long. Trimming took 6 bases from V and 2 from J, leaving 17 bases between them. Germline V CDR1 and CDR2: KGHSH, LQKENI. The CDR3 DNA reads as TGTGCCAGCTCCCAGACCCGGACAGTGGCTGGAAACACCATATATTTT. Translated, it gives CASSQTRTVAGNTIYF.

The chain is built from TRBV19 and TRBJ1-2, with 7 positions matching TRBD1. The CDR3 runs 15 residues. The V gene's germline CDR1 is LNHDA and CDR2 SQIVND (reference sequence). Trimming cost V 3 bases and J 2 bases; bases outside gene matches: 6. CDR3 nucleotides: TGTGCCAGTAGTATCAGCGGACAGGCAAACTATGGCTACACCTTC. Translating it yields CASSISGQANYGYTF. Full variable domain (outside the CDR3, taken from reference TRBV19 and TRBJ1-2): DGGITQSPKYLFRKEGQNVTLSCEQNLNHDAMYWYRQDPGQGLRLIYYSQIVNDFQKGDIAEGYSVSREKKESFPLTVTSAQKNPTAFYLCASSISGQANYGYTFGSGTRLTVV.

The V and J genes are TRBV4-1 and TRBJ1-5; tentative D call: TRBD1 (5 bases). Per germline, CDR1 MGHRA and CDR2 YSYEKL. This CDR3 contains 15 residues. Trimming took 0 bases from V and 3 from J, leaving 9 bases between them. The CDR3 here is CASSQDLGVNQPQHF. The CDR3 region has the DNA TGCGCCAGCAGCCAAGATCTAGGGGTCAATCAGCCCCAGCATTTT.

The DNA of the CDR3 is TGTGCCAGCAGCCCGACAGGGCTTGGGCCAGATACGCAGTATTTT. Protein: CASSPTGLGPDTQYF. The chain has TRBV14 and TRBJ2-3, with 7 nucleotides matching TRBD1. The V gene end was trimmed by 4 bases and the J gene end by 4 bases; junction bases not matched to a gene: 8. Per germline, CDR1 SGHDN and CDR2 FVKESK. CDR3 length equals 15 residues.

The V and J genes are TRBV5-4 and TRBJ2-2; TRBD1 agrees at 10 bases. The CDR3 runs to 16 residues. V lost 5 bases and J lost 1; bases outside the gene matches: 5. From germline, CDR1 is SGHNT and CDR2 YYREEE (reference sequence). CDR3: CASRPGQGVNTGELFF. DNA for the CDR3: TGTGCCAGCAGACCCGGACAGGGGGTGAACACCGGGGAGCTGTTTTTT.

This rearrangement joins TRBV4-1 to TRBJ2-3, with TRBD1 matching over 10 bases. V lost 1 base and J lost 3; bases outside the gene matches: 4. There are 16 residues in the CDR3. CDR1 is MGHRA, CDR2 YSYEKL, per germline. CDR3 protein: CASSQVRTGGTDTQYF. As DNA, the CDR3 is TGCGCCAGCAGCCAAGTGCGGACAGGGGGAACAGATACGCAGTATTTT.

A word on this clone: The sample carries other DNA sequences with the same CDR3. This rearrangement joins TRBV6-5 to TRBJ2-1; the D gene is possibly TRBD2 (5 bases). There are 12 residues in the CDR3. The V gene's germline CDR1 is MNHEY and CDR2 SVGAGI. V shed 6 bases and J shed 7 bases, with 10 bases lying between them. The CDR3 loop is CASSPSGNEQFF. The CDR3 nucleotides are TGTGCCAGCAGCCCCTCGGGGAATGAGCAGTTCTTC.

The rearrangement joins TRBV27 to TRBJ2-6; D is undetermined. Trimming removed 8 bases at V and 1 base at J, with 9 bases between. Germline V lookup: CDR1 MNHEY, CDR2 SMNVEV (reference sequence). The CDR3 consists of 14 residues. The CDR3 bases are TGTGCCAGCGCACACCAATCTGGGGCCAACGTCCTGACTTTC. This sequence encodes CASAHQSGANVLTF.

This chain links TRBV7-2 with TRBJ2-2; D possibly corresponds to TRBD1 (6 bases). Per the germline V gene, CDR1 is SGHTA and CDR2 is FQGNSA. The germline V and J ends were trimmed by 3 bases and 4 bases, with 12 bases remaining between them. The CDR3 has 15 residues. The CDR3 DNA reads TGTGCCAGCAGCTTCGGGACACCTGGCACCGGGGAGCTGTTTTTT. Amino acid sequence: CASSFGTPGTGELFF.

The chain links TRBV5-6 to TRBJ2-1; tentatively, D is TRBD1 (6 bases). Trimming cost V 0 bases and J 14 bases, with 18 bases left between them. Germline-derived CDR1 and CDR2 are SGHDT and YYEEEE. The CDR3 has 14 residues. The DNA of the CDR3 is TGTGCCAGCAGCTTGGTCGATGAGGACAGTCAGAAGTTCTTC. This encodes CASSLVDEDSQKFF. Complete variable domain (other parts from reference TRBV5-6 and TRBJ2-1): DAGVTQSPTHLIKTRGQQVTLRCSPKSGHDTVSWYQQALGQGPQFIFQYYEEEERQRGNFPDRFSGHQFPNYSSELNVNALLLGDSALYLCASSLVDEDSQKFFGPGTRLTVL.

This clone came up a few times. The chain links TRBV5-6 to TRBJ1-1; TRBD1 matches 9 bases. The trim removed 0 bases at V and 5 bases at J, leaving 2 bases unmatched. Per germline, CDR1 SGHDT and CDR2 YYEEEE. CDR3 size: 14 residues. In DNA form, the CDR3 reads TGTGCCAGCAGCTTGGGACAGGGGGGTACTGAAGCTTTCTTT. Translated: CASSLGQGGTEAFF.

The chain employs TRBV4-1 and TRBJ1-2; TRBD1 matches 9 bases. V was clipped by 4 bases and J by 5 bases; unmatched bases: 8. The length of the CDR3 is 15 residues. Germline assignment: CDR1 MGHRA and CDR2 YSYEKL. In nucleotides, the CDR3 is TGCGCCAGCAGCCTTCAGGGACAGGGATCGTATGGCTACACCTTC. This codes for CASSLQGQGSYGYTF.

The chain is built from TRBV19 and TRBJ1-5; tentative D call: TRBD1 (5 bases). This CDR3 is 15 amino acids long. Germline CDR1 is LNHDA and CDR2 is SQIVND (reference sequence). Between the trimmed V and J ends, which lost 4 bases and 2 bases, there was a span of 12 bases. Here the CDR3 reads CASSRDYRGNQPQHF. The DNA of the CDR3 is TGTGCCAGTAGTAGGGACTATAGGGGCAATCAGCCCCAGCATTTT.

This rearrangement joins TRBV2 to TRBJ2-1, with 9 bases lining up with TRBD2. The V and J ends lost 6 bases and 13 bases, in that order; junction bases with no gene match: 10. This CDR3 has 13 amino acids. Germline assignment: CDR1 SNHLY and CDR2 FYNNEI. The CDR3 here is CASSSLAGADQFF. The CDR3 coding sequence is TGTGCCAGCAGCTCACTAGCGGGTGCGGATCAGTTCTTC.

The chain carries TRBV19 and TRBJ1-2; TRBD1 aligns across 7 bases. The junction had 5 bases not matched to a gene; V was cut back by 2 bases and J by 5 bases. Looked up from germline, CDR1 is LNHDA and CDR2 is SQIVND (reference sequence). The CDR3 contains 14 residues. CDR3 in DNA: TGTGCCAGTAGTATACAGGGGGTCGATTATGGCTACACCTTC. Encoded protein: CASSIQGVDYGYTF.